This T cell receptor (beta chain) appears in the sequencing data of a study of blood T cell repertoires in COVID-19. Turning to the study itself: The samples span acute and convalescent COVID-19 from the United States, Italy and Spain. T cells, B-cell-depleted T cells, or PBMCs provided the cDNA or gDNA that served as material.

Germline V gene data show CDR1 as MNHEY and CDR2 as SVGAGI. This CDR3 region has 14 residues. Trimming shortened V by 5 bases and J by 5 bases, and 15 bases separated the two germline ends. Study processing details: For nucleated cells, counts were estimated from reference gene primer amplification. Method: immunoSEQ multiplex PCR; TCRdb's copy keeps in-frame clones and lacks some. That table is the source of V, J and clone size, and D and trimming were worked out from the DNA. The sample lists approximately 100,000 clones, 80% to 85% occurring once. This clone was found once. Sequencing was performed on peripheral blood. The V and J genes are TRBV6-5 and TRBJ1-1, with no clear D. This clonotype was sampled from a woman older than 75 with active or convalescent COVID-19. The CDR3 DNA follows: TGTGCCAGCAGTCGGGAGCAGGCGGTGACTGAAGCTTTCTTT. Translated: CASSREQAVTEAFF.